This passage covers 15 T cell receptor beta chains from one sample sequenced in a study of shared clonotypes between healthy human individuals. Libraries were prepared by immunoSEQ multiplex PCR; TCRdb keeps only in-frame clonotypes and omits some of them. The table includes roughly 1.5 million clones, about 98% detected once. The sample consisted of naive CD4+ T cells sorted from blood. Described subset: CD45RA+ positively selected. These receptors were obtained from a man aged 30 to 39 in good health.

Concerning this clone: This sample also contains other DNA sequences that code for the same CDR3. The genes are TRBV5-1 and TRBJ2-1; D gene uncertain. V was trimmed by 4 bases and J by 0 bases, leaving 11 bases between them. The CDR3 has 15 amino acids. Per germline, CDR1 SGHRS and CDR2 YFSETQ. The chain's CDR3 is CASSPTLSSYNEQFF. CDR3 DNA: TGCGCCAGCAGCCCAACCTTAAGCTCCTACAATGAGCAGTTCTTC.

The V gene is TRBV14, the J gene TRBJ2-3; 10 positions agree with TRBD2. CDR3 length: 21 amino acids. V shed 0 bases and J 7 bases; nucleotides not matched to a gene: 22. Germline V gene sequence: CDR1 SGHDN, CDR2 FVKESK. The CDR3 loop is CASSQEKWTGRRAGGPYTQYF. The DNA for the CDR3 is TGTGCCAGCAGCCAAGAGAAATGGACAGGGAGGAGAGCGGGAGGGCCGTATACGCAGTATTTT. Filled out from reference TRBV14 and TRBJ2-3, the complete variable domain reads EAGVTQFPSHSVIEKGQTVTLRCDPISGHDNLYWYRRVMGKEIKFLLHFVKESKQDESGMPNNRFLAERTGGTYSTLKVQPAELEDSGVYFCASSQEKWTGRRAGGPYTQYFGPGTRLTVL.

The rearrangement joins TRBV10-1 to TRBJ2-5, with 13 nucleotides matching TRBD2. This CDR3 is 16 amino acids long. V shed 2 bases and J 1 base; nucleotides not matched to a gene: 1. Germline V gene sequence: CDR1 WNHNN, CDR2 SYGVQD (reference sequence). For the CDR3, the DNA is TGCGCCAGCAGTGAGGGGACTAGCGGGACCCAAGAGACCCAGTACTTC. It codes for CASSEGTSGTQETQYF.

The rearrangement joins TRBV5-4 to TRBJ1-1; unclear D gene. V lost 0 bases to trimming and J lost 0 bases, with 6 bases between them. The CDR3 runs to 14 residues. CDR1 is SGHNT, CDR2 YYREEE, per germline (reference sequence). In DNA, the CDR3 is TGTGCCAGCAGCTTGGAGGGATTGAACACTGAAGCTTTCTTT. This encodes CASSLEGLNTEAFF.

The chain couples TRBV11-2 to TRBJ1-1; D remains ambiguous. This CDR3 is built from 13 residues. V lost 6 bases and J lost 4, with 12 bases in between. In germline, CDR1 is SGHAT, CDR2 FQNNGV. CDR3 in amino acids: CASRRVGSTEAFF. The CDR3 DNA is TGTGCCAGCAGGCGCGTGGGAAGCACTGAAGCTTTCTTT.

This chain links TRBV19 with TRBJ1-3; D call uncertain. The CDR3 is 13 residues long. Per the germline V gene, CDR1 is LNHDA and CDR2 is SQIVND (reference sequence). The germline V and J ends were trimmed by 7 bases and 2 bases, with 9 bases remaining between them. CDR3 nucleotide sequence: TGTGCCAGTAAACTGATCCCTGGAAACACCATATATTTT. This sequence encodes CASKLIPGNTIYF.

This rearrangement joins TRBV7-6 to TRBJ2-1; D not resolved. Germline V gene sequence: CDR1 SGHVS, CDR2 FNYEAQ. Trimming cost V 5 bases and J 10 bases, with 15 bases left between them. CDR3 length equals 13 residues. Written as DNA, the CDR3 is TGTGCCAGCAGCCCCGGCGGAAGCTGGGAGCAGTTCTTC. Its translation: CASSPGGSWEQFF.

The chain combines TRBV2 with TRBJ2-7; a possible D gene is TRBD1 (6 bases). V lost 4 bases, J lost 3 bases, and 16 bases lay in between. Germline CDR1 is SNHLY and CDR2 is FYNNEI. This CDR3 is built from 15 residues. The CDR3 sequence is CASSVNRVGRYEQYF. In nucleotides, the CDR3 is TGTGCCAGCAGTGTCAACAGGGTTGGCCGCTACGAGCAGTACTTC.

CDR3 region: CASTVGTGVYEQYF. In nucleotides, the CDR3 is TGTGCCAGCACCGTCGGGACAGGGGTCTACGAGCAGTACTTC. The chain employs TRBV28 and TRBJ2-7; the match to TRBD1 covers 10 bases. Per the germline V gene, CDR1 is MDHEN and CDR2 is SYDVKM. There are 14 residues in the CDR3. V shed 7 bases and J 3 bases; nucleotides not matched to a gene: 6. Full variable domain (remainder filled in from reference TRBV28 and TRBJ2-7): DVKVTQSSRYLVKRTGEKVFLECVQDMDHENMFWYRQDPGLGLRLIYFSYDVKMKEKGDIPEGYSVSREKKERFSLILESASTNQTSMYLCASTVGTGVYEQYFGPGTRLTVT.

In nucleotides, the CDR3 is TGTGCCAGCAGCCCCCTCTTTGAGCGGGGGACCTACTCCTACAATGAGCAGTTCTTC. Its protein product is CASSPLFERGTYSYNEQFF. V usage is TRBV7-2 and J usage is TRBJ2-1; the match to TRBD2 covers 8 bases. The CDR3 length is 19 residues. Germline V gene data show CDR1 as SGHTA and CDR2 as FQGNSA. Unmatched junction bases numbered 15, after V lost 5 bases and J lost 0 bases.

V and J are TRBV27 and TRBJ2-1, with 10 nucleotides matching TRBD2. The V gene end was trimmed by 0 bases and the J gene end by 0 bases; junction bases not matched to a gene: 8. CDR1 is MNHEY, CDR2 SMNVEV, per germline (reference sequence). The CDR3 sequence is 19 residues long. CDR3 coding DNA: TGTGCCAGCAGTTTATCAGTCTTAGCGGGAGGCGGCTCCTACAATGAGCAGTTCTTC. This sequence encodes CASSLSVLAGGGSYNEQFF.

The chain employs TRBV6-6 and TRBJ2-7; D is possibly TRBD1 (6 bases). Trimming stripped 3 bases from V and 7 bases from J, with 13 bases between. The CDR3 length is 13 residues. The V gene's germline CDR1 is MNHNY and CDR2 SVGAGI (reference sequence). CDR3 protein: CASSYDPGVEQYF. The CDR3 DNA sequence: TGTGCCAGCAGTTATGATCCAGGGGTGGAGCAGTACTTC.

This chain uses TRBV5-8 with TRBJ2-7; D remains ambiguous. CDR3 length: 18 residues. CDR1 is SGHTS and CDR2 is YDEGEE in the germline V gene. V was clipped by 0 bases and J by 2 bases, with 21 bases between them. The CDR3 loop is CASSLESPWAARAYEQYF. As DNA, the CDR3 is TGTGCCAGCAGCTTGGAATCACCGTGGGCAGCTAGGGCCTACGAGCAGTACTTC.

The chain is built from TRBV18 and TRBJ2-5, with 7 bases matching TRBD2. The germline gives CDR1 KGHSH, CDR2 LQKENI. The V segment lost 3 bases and the J segment 5 bases; nucleotides outside the gene matches: 6. CDR3 length: 14 amino acids. CDR3 nucleotides: TGTGCCAGCTCACCCGCGGGGGTCCAGGAGACCCAGTACTTC. Amino acids: CASSPAGVQETQYF.

Here the CDR3 reads CASSASGAGPYEQYF. The CDR3 region has the DNA TGCGCCAGCAGCGCTTCCGGCGCAGGGCCCTACGAGCAGTACTTC. V and J are TRBV5-1 and TRBJ2-7; a possible D gene is TRBD1 (5 bases). The CDR3 has 15 amino acids. V lost 4 bases and J 2 bases, leaving 16 bases between the germline ends. CDR1 SGHRS and CDR2 YFSETQ come from the germline V gene.